This entry is about one T cell receptor beta chain. Cohorts were determined from participant-reported clinical history. Donors in Cohort 3 counted as recovered after two negative PCRs, clearance, or symptom resolution. This sample was included in a study of blood T cell repertoires in COVID-19. Overall study: Whether acute or convalescent, the COVID-19 samples came from the United States, Italy and Spain. In each case, the material was cDNA or gDNA derived from T cells, B-cell-depleted T cells, or PBMCs.

Germline CDR1 reads SSHAT; CDR2 reads FNYEAQ (reference sequence). This CDR3 region has 15 residues. V dropped 1 base and J dropped 0 bases, with 7 bases sitting between them. The table came from immunoSEQ multiplex PCR; TCRdb's copy has only in-frame clones and leaves some out. Of around 140,000 clones listed, around 87% are singletons. The source of this sequence is a man in his 60s who had recovered from COVID-19. Sequenced material: PBMCs or T cells enriched from blood (not recorded which). This sequence joins TRBV7-7 and TRBJ1-3, with D unresolved. The CDR3 sequence: CASSLDGSSGNTIYF. DNA of the CDR3: TGTGCCAGCAGCTTAGATGGGAGCTCTGGAAACACCATATATTTT. Together with reference TRBV7-7 and TRBJ1-3, the CDR3 gives the full variable domain: GAGVSQSPRYKVTKRGQDVTLRCDPISSHATLYWYQQALGQGPEFLTYFNYEAQPDKSGLPSDRFSAERPEGSISTLTIQRTEQRDSAMYRCASSLDGSSGNTIYFGEGSWLTVV.